This TCR beta chain was found in a study of beta chain features in type 1 diabetes. Sorting that relied on CD45RO/CCR7/CD25/CD127/CD95/CD27 yielded CD4+ naive, central memory, regulatory and stem cell-like memory cells. Purity (above 95%) was reached by all sorted populations. Expressed TCRB transcripts were sequenced because the entire RNA isolate underwent reverse transcription. Repertoires were generated with immunoSEQ multiplex PCR, while TCRdb's copy carries only in-frame clones and drops some. This sample yields around 150,000 clones, of which 6.9% are seen a single time; roughly 1.4% belongs to the top ten. The TCR sequence derives from a woman aged 25 to 39 in good health. Material for sequencing was central memory CD4+ T cells from blood.

DNA for the CDR3: TGTGCCAGCAGTTCCCACGGACTTCGGGGCTACACCTTC. The encoded protein is CASSSHGLRGYTF. J is TRBJ1-2 and V is TRBV28; D ambiguous. V shed 4 bases and J shed 8 bases, with 14 bases lying between them. Looked up from germline, CDR1 is MDHEN and CDR2 is SYDVKM. The length of the CDR3 is 13 residues.